What follows are 15 T cell receptor beta chains derived from one specimen sequenced in a study of T-cell memory formation after mild COVID-19. TCRdb processed the 5' RACE reads anew with MiXCR; each CDR3 protein has one entry. The sample lists just over 150,000 distinct CDR3 sequences, 31% occurring once. Sequenced: PBMCs or a T cell subset sorted from them (not recorded which). The receptors were sampled from an adult woman who had mild COVID-19 (a few samples of this study predate the infection). Cell type and time point are not known.

Comments on this clonotype: The junction departs from germline at one end; a sequencing error may be responsible. The chain is built from TRBV7-9 and TRBJ2-7, with D perhaps matching TRBD1 (5 bases). The CDR3 covers 12 residues. CDR1 and CDR2 from the germline V gene are SEHNR and FQNEAQ (reference sequence). CDR3 region: CASSLDIRGASF. CDR3 sequence (DNA): TGTGCCAGCAGCTTAGATATCCGTGGGGCTTCCTTC.

This clonotype was recorded a few times. The chain joins TRBV20-1 to TRBJ2-3; D could derive from TRBD1 or TRBD2 (6 bases each). Germline assignment: CDR1 DFQATT and CDR2 SNEGSKA (reference sequence). The V end was cut by 7 bases, the J end by 8 bases, with 31 bases between. This CDR3 is 17 amino acids long. CDR3 bases: TGCAGTGTTTCGCCGATGGGGTCGCTCGGGGGACACGCTACGCAGTATTTT. Its protein is CSVSPMGSLGGHATQYF.

The V call is TRBV4-1, the J call TRBJ2-2; no firm D call. Trimming removed 0 bases from V and 1 base from J, with 6 bases in between. The CDR3 extends over 15 amino acids. The germline gives CDR1 MGHRA, CDR2 YSYEKL. CDR3 sequence (DNA): TGCGCCAGCAGCCAAGATGGGTGGAACACCGGGGAGCTGTTTTTT. Its protein is CASSQDGWNTGELFF.

J is TRBJ1-1 and V is TRBV18; D is undetermined. The CDR3 spans 13 residues. The V end was cut by 4 bases, the J end by 1 base, with 7 bases between. CDR1 is KGHSH and CDR2 is LQKENI in the germline V gene. The CDR3: CASSLFWNTEAFF. The DNA of the CDR3 is TGTGCCAGCTCACTTTTTTGGAACACTGAAGCTTTCTTT.

The rearrangement uses TRBV12-3 or TRBV12-4 and TRBJ1-2, with 7 bases that match TRBD1. This CDR3 contains 15 residues. With V trimmed by 5 bases and J by 6 bases, 12 bases remained unmatched. The CDR3 sequence is CASSPNVGQTNGYTF. CDR3 DNA: TGTGCCAGCAGTCCTAACGTGGGACAGACAAATGGCTACACCTTC.

The V and J genes are TRBV15 and TRBJ2-5; 11 bases are a match to TRBD2. The junction had 6 bases not matched to a gene; V was cut back by 5 bases and J by 1 base. The germline CDR1 and CDR2 sequences are LNHNV and YYDKDF (reference sequence). This CDR3 has 16 residues. CDR3 sequence: CATSPHLAGGQETQYF. The CDR3 DNA is TGTGCCACCAGCCCACATCTAGCGGGGGGCCAAGAGACCCAGTACTTC.

V usage is TRBV24-1 and J usage is TRBJ2-7, with D perhaps matching TRBD1 (6 bases). Trimming removed 6 bases from V and 0 bases from J, with 11 bases in between. In germline, CDR1 is KGHDR, CDR2 SFDVKD. This CDR3 is 14 amino acids long. In DNA, the CDR3 is TGTGCCACCAGTTCGACAGGAAGCTCCTACGAGCAGTACTTC. It specifies CATSSTGSSYEQYF.

V gene TRBV4-1 combines with J gene TRBJ2-3; 7 nucleotides align to TRBD1. Per the germline V gene, CDR1 is MGHRA and CDR2 is YSYEKL. The CDR3 loop spans 15 amino acids. Trimming at V came to 4 bases and at J to 3 bases, leaving 7 bases not matched to a gene. CDR3 loop: CASSRTGTGTDTQYF. In nucleotides, the CDR3 is TGCGCCAGCAGCCGGACAGGAACCGGTACAGATACGCAGTATTTT.

The chain employs TRBV7-1 and TRBJ2-1; 8 bases map to TRBD1. TRBV7-1 is an ORF, with its function uncertain. This CDR3 region has 14 residues. The J segment lost 6 bases and the V segment lost 2 bases, leaving 3 bases of the junction unmatched. As DNA, the CDR3 is TGTGCCAGCAGCTCACAGGGGGCACTCAATGAGCAGTTCTTC. It translates to CASSSQGALNEQFF.

V gene TRBV6-2 or TRBV6-3 combines with J gene TRBJ2-7, with a weak D call TRBD1 (7 bases). Trimming took 7 bases from V and 2 from J, leaving 12 bases between them. Per germline, CDR1 MNHEY and CDR2 SVGEGT. This CDR3 region has 13 residues. This CDR3 is CASKGGQAYEQYF. The CDR3 DNA is TGTGCCAGCAAGGGAGGACAGGCCTACGAGCAGTACTTC.

This rearrangement joins TRBV6-6 to TRBJ1-5; weak D call: TRBD1 (6 bases). The length of the CDR3 is 17 residues. V lost 0 bases to trimming and J lost 0 bases, with 12 bases between them. Germline V CDR1 and CDR2: MNHNY, SVGAGI (reference sequence). The CDR3 DNA reads TGTGCCAGCAGTTACTCGGCAGGGGTGGGTAGCAATCAGCCCCAGCATTTT. Translated, it gives CASSYSAGVGSNQPQHF.

The chain links TRBV21-1 to TRBJ2-2; the table's D call of TRBD1 was not tested on the DNA. TRBV21-1 is designated a pseudogene. The CDR3 loop spans 15 amino acids. The CDR3 DNA reads as TGTGCCAGCAGCAAATTTGGGGCGCGGGGCGGGGAGCTGTTTTTT. Protein: CASSKFGARGGELFF.

This clonotype showed up just a few times. The gene calls are TRBV18 and TRBJ1-1; D unclear. V was clipped by 4 bases and J by 1 base, with 4 bases between them. Germline V gene lookup returns CDR1 KGHSH and CDR2 LQKENI. The CDR3 loop spans 12 amino acids. The CDR3 DNA is TGTGCCAGCTCACGACAGAACACTGAAGCTTTCTTT. Its protein product is CASSRQNTEAFF. The full variable domain, with the rest looked up from reference TRBV18 and TRBJ1-1, is NAGVMQNPRHLVRRRGQEARLRCSPMKGHSHVYWYRQLPEEGLKFMVYLQKENIIDESGMPKERFSAEFPKEGPSILRIQQVVRGDSAAYFCASSRQNTEAFFGQGTRLTVV.

V is TRBV6-5 and J is TRBJ2-1, with D unclear. This CDR3 is built from 15 residues. The germline V gene encodes CDR1 MNHEY and CDR2 SVGAGI. The germline V and J ends were trimmed by 5 bases and 0 bases, with 11 bases remaining between them. CDR3 residues: CASSPDVSSYNEQFF. CDR3 nucleotides: TGTGCCAGCAGTCCCGACGTGAGCTCCTACAATGAGCAGTTCTTC.

This chain uses TRBV7-2 with TRBJ2-1; TRBD2 agrees at 10 bases. Trimming cost V 5 bases and J 2 bases; bases outside gene matches: 6. The CDR3 runs 16 residues. Per the germline V gene, CDR1 is SGHTA and CDR2 is FQGNSA. CDR3 coding DNA: TGTGCCAGCAGCCTGCTAGCGGGAGAGCCCTACAATGAGCAGTTCTTC. It is translated as CASSLLAGEPYNEQFF.